The source of this T cell receptor (beta chain) is a study of Graves' ophthalmopathy and Graves' hyperthyroidism. Regarding the study as a whole: In predicting ophthalmopathy progression, the model reached around 65% sensitivity and 72.22% specificity.

Germline lookup yields CDR1 SEHNR and CDR2 FQNEAQ (reference sequence). The V gene lost 4 bases and the J gene lost 4 bases, with 11 bases spanning the gap. This CDR3 has 13 residues. Turning to this clonotype: Its specificity is not known.

The authors amplified TCR beta CDR3 regions from RNA transcripts. Investigators did first-round RT-PCR with HTBI primers, then second-round multiplex PCR. TCRdb called the multiplex PCR reads again in MiXCR, with one record for every CDR3 protein. The sample shows roughly 300,000 distinct CDR3 sequences, around a sixth of them seen only once. The chain uses TRBV7-9 and TRBJ2-7; TRBD1 might be the D (6 bases). The origin of this receptor is an adult man with Graves' ophthalmopathy. Sample: peripheral blood. CDR3 in amino acids: CASSSQGVYEQYF. CDR3 DNA: TGTGCCAGCAGCTCACAGGGAGTGTACGAGCAGTACTTC. Combining the CDR3 with reference TRBV7-9 and TRBJ2-7 gives the whole variable domain DTGVSQNPRHKITKRGQNVTFRCDPISEHNRLYWYRQTLGQGPEFLTYFQNEAQLEKSRLLSDRFSAERPKGSFSTLEIQRTEQGDSAMYLCASSSQGVYEQYFGPGTRLTVT.